This entry lists 10 T cell receptor beta chains sequenced from one sample in a study of cytomegalovirus exposure and HLA in healthy donors. PCR primers comprised 60 Vbeta and 13 Jbeta primers. The method was immunoSEQ multiplex PCR; TCRdb's version includes in-frame clones alone and lacks a portion of them. This sample's table has roughly 50,000 clones. Sequenced: PBMCs. Receptors originate from a female donor in good health and CMV-seronegative.

The chain couples TRBV14 to TRBJ2-7; 7 nucleotides agree with TRBD1. Germline-derived CDR1 and CDR2 are SGHDN and FVKESK. V trimming: 3 bases; J trimming: 0 bases; junction bases outside the gene matches: 11. This CDR3 region has 17 residues. CDR3 sequence (DNA): TGTGCCAGCAGCCATGGAAGACAGGGATCTGGCTCCTACGAGCAGTACTTC. It yields the protein CASSHGRQGSGSYEQYF. The full variable domain, rest sourced from reference TRBV14 and TRBJ2-7, is EAGVTQFPSHSVIEKGQTVTLRCDPISGHDNLYWYRRVMGKEIKFLLHFVKESKQDESGMPNNRFLAERTGGTYSTLKVQPAELEDSGVYFCASSHGRQGSGSYEQYFGPGTRLTVT.

V usage is TRBV10-2 and J usage is TRBJ2-7; 11 bases match TRBD2. This CDR3 contains 15 residues. The J segment lost 0 bases and the V segment lost 10 bases, leaving 8 bases of the junction unmatched. From germline, CDR1 is WSHSY and CDR2 SAAADI. The CDR3 nucleotides are TGCGCCACTTCACCGGGACTAGCGGTCTCCTACGAGCAGTACTTC. It yields the protein CATSPGLAVSYEQYF.

The rearrangement links TRBV18 to TRBJ2-7; D possibly corresponds to TRBD2 (6 bases). From germline, CDR1 is KGHSH and CDR2 LQKENI. The CDR3 extends over 20 amino acids. V was clipped by 3 bases and J by 3 bases, with 30 bases between them. The CDR3 bases are TGTGCCAGCTCACCTTCGAAGGCCGGACGTTGGGCTAGCGATTACTACGAGCAGTACTTC. As protein: CASSPSKAGRWASDYYEQYF.

V gene TRBV5-1 combines with J gene TRBJ2-3; no firm D call. The CDR3 runs 15 residues. CDR1 and CDR2 (germline): SGHRS, YFSETQ. V lost 0 bases to trimming and J lost 4 bases, with 12 bases between them. CDR3 coding DNA: TGCGCCAGCAGCTTGGATGGCTTAACCGCAGATACGCAGTATTTT. Translated: CASSLDGLTADTQYF.

The chain has TRBV30 and TRBJ1-5, with D maybe TRBD1 (6 bases). Germline V CDR1 and CDR2: GTSNPN, SVGIG (reference sequence). The CDR3 is 12 residues long. Between the trimmed V and J ends, which lost 3 bases and 8 bases, there was a span of 11 bases. The CDR3 nucleotides are TGTGCCTGGAGCAGGGGAGAAGAGCCCCAGCATTTT. Protein product: CAWSRGEEPQHF.

V gene TRBV14 combines with J gene TRBJ2-1; D is unresolved. Trimming stripped 3 bases from V and 4 bases from J, with 7 bases between. Germline CDR1 and CDR2: SGHDN and FVKESK. The CDR3 has 13 amino acids. The CDR3 coding sequence is TGTGCCAGCAGCCACTACCCATACAATGAGCAGTTCTTC. It encodes CASSHYPYNEQFF.

The chain uses TRBV7-2 and TRBJ2-3; no definite D call. Trimming shortened V by 1 base and J by 1 base, and 9 bases separated the two germline ends. The germline V gene encodes CDR1 SGHTA and CDR2 FQGNSA. The CDR3 has 15 residues. The CDR3 loop is CASSLGRGRTDTQYF. CDR3 coding DNA: TGTGCCAGCAGCTTAGGTCGTGGGCGCACAGATACGCAGTATTTT.

The V gene is TRBV7-9, the J gene TRBJ1-1; a possible D gene is TRBD1 (5 bases). Trimming took 7 bases from V and 1 from J, leaving 13 bases between them. The germline CDR1 and CDR2 sequences are SEHNR and FQNEAQ (reference sequence). The CDR3 spans 14 residues. CDR3 DNA: TGTGCCAGCACGGAGATTACAGGGAACACTGAAGCTTTCTTT. This gives the protein CASTEITGNTEAFF.

This rearrangement joins TRBV5-5 to TRBJ1-2, with unresolved D. Deletions cut 2 bases from V and 9 bases from J, with 17 bases between. Germline lookup yields CDR1 SGHKS and CDR2 YYEKEE (reference sequence). CDR3 length: 14 amino acids. The CDR3 nucleotides read TGTGCCAGCAGCTTTAGGCCCAGTCAGGATAGCTACACCTTC. Translating gives CASSFRPSQDSYTF.

The chain couples TRBV11-2 to TRBJ2-1; 7 bases agree with TRBD2. The germline V gene has CDR1 SGHAT and CDR2 FQNNGV. The CDR3 has 14 amino acids. J gave up 0 bases and V 6 bases, and 2 bases lay outside the gene matches. The CDR3 DNA sequence: TGTGCCAGCAGAGCGGGGAGCTCCTACAATGAGCAGTTCTTC. Its protein product is CASRAGSSYNEQFF.